This T cell receptor beta chain was obtained from a study of blood T cells in healthy people across ages. It was with a sample-barcoded 5' primer and a J-beta primer mix that a second PCR of roughly 6 to 11 cycles was run. Every molecule of cDNA carried a tag from a template-switch adaptor with 12 random nucleotides. TCRdb reanalysed the 5' RACE reads using MiXCR and keeps one entry per CDR3 protein. The sample shows about 640,000 distinct CDR3 sequences, 40% to 45% of them seen only once. The TCR sequence derives from a man older than 75 in good health. The sequenced material came from blood.

For the CDR3, the DNA is TGTGCCAGCAGCCCCGGGACAGCGAATCGATCACCCCTCCACTTT. Its translation is CASSPGTANRSPLHF. This chain joins TRBV12-3 or TRBV12-4 and TRBJ1-6; 7 bases are a match to TRBD1. With 6 bases clipped from V and 10 bases from J, the junction kept 12 bases outside the gene matches. The CDR3 runs to 15 residues.